These 23 T cell receptor beta chains share one sample of origin, sequenced in a study of cytotoxic CD8 clonotypes in ibrutinib-treated CLL. Assay used: immunoSEQ multiplex PCR; TCRdb lists only in-frame clones, some missing. The table lists approximately 42,000 clones, more than 60% of them singletons. This specimen consisted of PBMCs, obtained after 12 months of ibrutinib treatment. The receptors were sampled from a human donor with chronic lymphocytic leukemia.

The rearrangement joins TRBV25-1 to TRBJ2-2; maybe TRBD1 (5 bases). Between the trimmed V and J ends, which lost 4 bases and 2 bases, there was a span of 14 bases. CDR1 is MGHDK and CDR2 is SYGVNS in the germline V gene. The CDR3 totals 16 residues. The CDR3 DNA reads as TGTGCCAGCAGTGCACAAAAGGGGTTAAACACCGGGGAGCTGTTTTTT. Translated: CASSAQKGLNTGELFF.

V is TRBV6-4 and J is TRBJ2-3; D remains ambiguous. V was trimmed by 2 bases and J by 1 base, leaving 4 bases between them. There are 13 residues in the CDR3. Germline V CDR1 and CDR2: MRHNA, SNTAGT. The CDR3 nucleotides are TGTGCCAGCAGTGACGAGGGCACAGATACGCAGTATTTT. Its translation is CASSDEGTDTQYF.

The gene calls are TRBV11-2 and TRBJ2-3; possible D gene TRBD2, 5 bases. The CDR3 spans 16 residues. Germline-derived CDR1 and CDR2 are SGHAT and FQNNGV. Deletions cut 0 bases from V and 10 bases from J, with 20 bases between. The CDR3 is CASSLERFGDFGAQYF. The CDR3 DNA is TGTGCCAGCAGCTTAGAAAGGTTTGGCGATTTCGGGGCGCAGTATTTT.

J is TRBJ2-2 and V is TRBV27; 9 bases are shared with TRBD2. The ends lost 9 bases at V and 2 bases at J; junction bases unmatched: 13. CDR3 size: 17 residues. Germline V gene data show CDR1 as MNHEY and CDR2 as SMNVEV (reference sequence). In nucleotides, the CDR3 is TGTGCCAGTCAATCCCTTAGCGGGAGAAGCAACACCGGGGAGCTGTTTTTT. Translated, it gives CASQSLSGRSNTGELFF.

The chain joins TRBV29-1 to TRBJ1-1; TRBD1 is a possible D gene (6 bases). Germline loops: CDR1 SQVTM, CDR2 ANQGSEA. Trimming removed 6 bases from V and 5 bases from J, with 22 bases in between. This CDR3 contains 15 residues. Here the CDR3 reads CSVEQGTSRMTEAFF. CDR3 DNA sequence: TGCAGCGTCGAACAAGGGACATCTAGGATGACTGAAGCTTTCTTT.

This chain links TRBV29-1 with TRBJ2-3; 8 bases match TRBD1. Germline V gives CDR1 SQVTM, CDR2 ANQGSEA. The CDR3 length is 12 residues. V shed 4 bases, J shed 4 bases, and the junction held 1 base outside the gene matches. CDR3 loop: CSVVQGADTQYF. CDR3 DNA: TGCAGCGTTGTACAGGGGGCAGATACGCAGTATTTT.

V is TRBV11-3 and J is TRBJ2-2; 8 nucleotides line up with TRBD1. This CDR3 has 14 amino acids. After removal of 4 bases from V and 7 bases from J, the junction contained 5 bases not matched to a gene. Germline loops: CDR1 SGHNT, CDR2 YENEEA. The CDR3: CASSSRTGHGELFF. CDR3 bases: TGTGCCAGCAGCTCGAGGACAGGGCACGGGGAGCTGTTTTTT.

This clone was observed once. The CDR3 sequence: CASSLTRGGGYEQYF. The CDR3 DNA reads as TGTGCCAGCAGCCTAACTCGTGGGGGGGGCTACGAGCAGTACTTC. This rearrangement joins TRBV6-5 to TRBJ2-7; 7 nucleotides align to TRBD2. CDR3 length: 15 residues. Germline CDR1 reads MNHEY; CDR2 reads SVGAGI. V shed 6 bases and J 3 bases; nucleotides not matched to a gene: 11.

This chain links TRBV4-2 with TRBJ2-7; D call uncertain. V lost 5 bases, J lost 5 bases, and 13 bases lay in between. The CDR3 contains 13 residues. Germline CDR1 reads LGHNA; CDR2 reads YNFKEQ. CDR3: CASSSGPFDEQYF. DNA for the CDR3: TGTGCCAGCAGCTCGGGTCCCTTTGACGAGCAGTACTTC.

The chain joins TRBV5-1 to TRBJ1-4; D is perhaps TRBD1 (5 bases). Germline V gene sequence: CDR1 SGHRS, CDR2 YFSETQ. The CDR3 totals 14 residues. V gave up 5 bases and J gave up 8 bases, with 16 bases separating them. Written as DNA, the CDR3 is TGCGCCAGCAGTGAGAGGGTGGCAGGGGAAAAACTGTTTTTT. It specifies CASSERVAGEKLFF.

In DNA, the CDR3 is TGTGCCAGCAGTTACGGTATCCTCCCCACAGATACGCAGTATTTT. It encodes CASSYGILPTDTQYF. The chain links TRBV6-5 to TRBJ2-3; D uncertain. Germline assignment: CDR1 MNHEY and CDR2 SVGAGI. V was trimmed by 2 bases and J by 2 bases, leaving 11 bases between them. This CDR3 is built from 15 residues.

V usage is TRBV27 and J usage is TRBJ1-3, with D unresolved. Germline-derived CDR1 and CDR2 are MNHEY and SMNVEV (reference sequence). CDR3 size: 18 residues. The germline V and J ends were trimmed by 4 bases and 2 bases, with 21 bases remaining between them. CDR3 in amino acids: CASSSLTVFSFPGNTIYF. The CDR3 DNA follows: TGTGCCAGCAGTTCCCTAACGGTCTTCTCGTTTCCTGGAAACACCATATATTTT.

The rearrangement uses TRBV6-6 and TRBJ2-6, with D unclear. Trimming left V 2 bases short and J 0 bases short, with 2 bases between. Per germline, CDR1 MNHNY and CDR2 SVGAGI (reference sequence). There are 14 residues in the CDR3. Here the CDR3 DNA reads TGTGCCAGCAGTTACAGCTCTGGGGCCAACGTCCTGACTTTC. Translation: CASSYSSGANVLTF.

This clone was seen a handful of times. The CDR3 spells CSVEDVMGQPQHF. The CDR3 DNA follows: TGCAGCGTTGAAGATGTGATGGGACAGCCCCAGCATTTT. V is TRBV29-1 and J is TRBJ1-5; D is uncertain. The CDR3 is 13 residues long. V dropped 0 bases and J dropped 7 bases, with 10 bases sitting between them. CDR1 is SQVTM, CDR2 ANQGSEA, per germline.

V usage is TRBV2 and J usage is TRBJ1-1; the match to TRBD1 covers 8 bases. The CDR3 contains 15 residues. The germline gives CDR1 SNHLY, CDR2 FYNNEI. J was trimmed by 1 base and V by 6 bases; bases with no gene match: 7. CDR3 in amino acids: CASRKRTGKNTEAFF. The CDR3 DNA reads TGTGCCAGCAGGAAACGGACAGGGAAGAACACTGAAGCTTTCTTT.

As concerns this clone: The junction departs from the called germline gene at one end, perhaps through a read error. The V call is TRBV6-5, the J call TRBJ2-7; D is ambiguous. This CDR3 has 11 amino acids. Germline V gene data show CDR1 as MNHEY and CDR2 as SVGAGI. The CDR3: CASSEYDGQSF. Written as DNA, the CDR3 is TGTGCCAGCAGTGAATACGACGGGCAGTCCTTC.

The chain's CDR3 is CASSQAAGGTGELFF. In DNA, the CDR3 is TGCGCCAGCAGCCAAGCGGCGGGGGGCACCGGGGAGCTGTTTTTT. This chain links TRBV4-1 with TRBJ2-2, with 8 bases that match TRBD2. Looked up from germline, CDR1 is MGHRA and CDR2 is YSYEKL. The CDR3 has 15 amino acids. J was trimmed by 4 bases and V by 1 base; bases with no gene match: 2.

Only a few counts were recorded for this clone. The chain couples TRBV11-1 to TRBJ2-3; 8 positions agree with TRBD2. V gave up 8 bases and J gave up 6 bases; unmatched junction bases: 10. Looked up from germline, CDR1 is SGHAT and CDR2 is FQDESV (reference sequence). This CDR3 is 14 amino acids long. Here the CDR3 reads CASRAGGYQDTQYF. For the CDR3, the DNA is TGTGCCAGCCGCGCGGGAGGTTACCAGGATACGCAGTATTTT.

This chain joins TRBV27 and TRBJ1-4; 7 bases match TRBD1. V gave up 6 bases and J gave up 3 bases; unmatched junction bases: 4. The CDR3 totals 14 residues. Germline CDR1 reads MNHEY; CDR2 reads SMNVEV (reference sequence). CDR3: CASRQGMANEKLFF. CDR3 sequence (DNA): TGTGCCAGCAGACAGGGGATGGCTAATGAAAAACTGTTTTTT.

This chain uses TRBV10-3 with TRBJ1-5; no definite D call. Trimming pared 4 bases from V and 5 bases from J, leaving 6 bases between. This CDR3 is 12 amino acids long. CDR1 ENHRY and CDR2 SYGVKD come from the germline V gene. CDR3 sequence: CAISGKDQPQHF. The CDR3 coding sequence is TGTGCCATCAGTGGCAAGGATCAGCCCCAGCATTTT.

This rearrangement joins TRBV27 to TRBJ2-3; 8 nucleotides agree with TRBD2. With 5 bases clipped from V and 7 bases from J, the junction kept 11 bases outside the gene matches. The germline gives CDR1 MNHEY, CDR2 SMNVEV (reference sequence). The CDR3 sequence is 15 residues long. The CDR3 reads CASSAPGLVENTQYF. CDR3 nucleotide sequence: TGTGCCAGCAGTGCTCCGGGACTAGTTGAAAATACGCAGTATTTT.

The rearrangement uses TRBV4-1 and TRBJ2-3; 7 nucleotides align to TRBD2. This CDR3 region has 19 residues. CDR1 MGHRA and CDR2 YSYEKL come from the germline V gene. The V gene end was trimmed by 4 bases and the J gene end by 0 bases; junction bases not matched to a gene: 16. This CDR3 is CASSLKGGRGATSTDTQYF. The CDR3 nucleotides read TGCGCCAGCAGCCTCAAGGGAGGGCGCGGGGCTACAAGCACAGATACGCAGTATTTT.

The rearrangement links TRBV10-3 to TRBJ2-7, with D maybe TRBD1 (6 bases). The V gene's germline CDR1 is ENHRY and CDR2 SYGVKD. CDR3 length: 13 amino acids. The ends were cut back, 6 bases at V and 3 bases at J, with 12 bases in the middle. CDR3 residues: CAISLRGLYEQYF. The CDR3 DNA follows: TGTGCCATCAGCCTCAGGGGTCTCTACGAGCAGTACTTC.